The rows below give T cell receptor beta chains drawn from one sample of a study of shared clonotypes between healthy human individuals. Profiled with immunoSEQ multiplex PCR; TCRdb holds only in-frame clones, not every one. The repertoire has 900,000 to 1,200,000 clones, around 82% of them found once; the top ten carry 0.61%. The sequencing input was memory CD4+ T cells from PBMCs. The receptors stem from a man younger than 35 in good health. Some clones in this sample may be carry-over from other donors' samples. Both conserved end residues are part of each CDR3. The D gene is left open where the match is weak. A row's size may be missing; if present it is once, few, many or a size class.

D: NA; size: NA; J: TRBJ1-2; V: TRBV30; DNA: TGTGCCTGGGCCCCCAGGGTCCCAAACTATGGCTACACCTTC; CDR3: CAWAPRVPNYGYTF
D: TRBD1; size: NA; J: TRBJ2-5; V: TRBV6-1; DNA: TGTGCCAGCAGTGAACGGACAGGGCCAGAGACCCAGTACTTC; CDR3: CASSERTGPETQYF
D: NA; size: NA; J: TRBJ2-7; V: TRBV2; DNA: TGTGCCAGCAGTGAAGGGAATTTAGGGAACGGCTACGAGCAGTACTTC; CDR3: CASSEGNLGNGYEQYF
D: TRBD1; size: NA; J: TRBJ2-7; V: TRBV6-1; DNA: TGTGCCAGCAGCCCTTGGGGACAGGGGGCCAACGAGCAGTACTTC; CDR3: CASSPWGQGANEQYF
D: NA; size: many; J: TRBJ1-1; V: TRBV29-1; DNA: TGCAGCACCAAGCCCGGGTGGGGGATGAACACTGAAGCTTTCTTT; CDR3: CSTKPGWGMNTEAFF
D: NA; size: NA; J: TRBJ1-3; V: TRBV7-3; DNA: TGTGCCAGCAGCGAAGGCGGGTCTTCTGGAAACACCATATATTTT; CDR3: CASSEGGSSGNTIYF
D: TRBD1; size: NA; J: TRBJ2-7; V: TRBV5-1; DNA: TGCGCCAGCAGCTTGTTTCAGGGGGCCGACGAGCAGTACTTC; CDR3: CASSLFQGADEQYF
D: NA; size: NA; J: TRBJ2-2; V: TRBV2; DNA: TGTGCCAGCAGCTCACAAAGACCGACTAGTTTGGATCCCACCGGGGAGCTGTTTTTT; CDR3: CASSSQRPTSLDPTGELFF
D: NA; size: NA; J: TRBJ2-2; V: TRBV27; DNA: TGTGCCAGCCGGGTTGGAACCGGGGAGCTGTTTTTT; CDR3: CASRVGTGELFF
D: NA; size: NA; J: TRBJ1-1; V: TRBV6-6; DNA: TGTGCCAGCAGTTACTCGGGCGGGGGCACTGAAGCTTTCTTT; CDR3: CASSYSGGGTEAFF
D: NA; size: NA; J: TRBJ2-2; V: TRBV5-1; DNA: TGCGCCAGCAGCTTTGGGGGGCCGGGCACCGGGGAGCTGTTTTTT; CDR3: CASSFGGPGTGELFF
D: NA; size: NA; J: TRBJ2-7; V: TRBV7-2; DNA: TGTGCCAGCAGTCGGAGGTGGGGGCCTTACGAGCAGTACTTC; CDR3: CASSRRWGPYEQYF
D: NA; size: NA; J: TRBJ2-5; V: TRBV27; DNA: TGTGCCAGCAGGAACCTCGGCCGGGGCGAGACCCAGTACTTC; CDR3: CASRNLGRGETQYF
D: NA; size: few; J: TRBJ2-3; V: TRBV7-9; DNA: TGTGCCAGCAGCCCAGCGGGCCGGAGATCCACAGATACGCAGTATTTT; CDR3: CASSPAGRRSTDTQYF
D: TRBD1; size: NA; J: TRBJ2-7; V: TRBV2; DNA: TGTGCCAGTTCGGACAGGCGTTCCTACGAGCAGTACTTC; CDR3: CASSDRRSYEQYF
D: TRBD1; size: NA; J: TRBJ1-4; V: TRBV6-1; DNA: TGTGCCAGCAGCCGCGACAGGGGCTATGAAAAACTGTTTTTT; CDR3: CASSRDRGYEKLFF
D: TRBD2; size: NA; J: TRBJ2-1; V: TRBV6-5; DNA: TGTGCCACCGGGACTAGCGGGAGGAATGAGCAGTTCTTC; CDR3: CATGTSGRNEQFF
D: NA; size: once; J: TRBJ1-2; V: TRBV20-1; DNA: TGCAGTGCCCCCCGGCGGGAGGGCTACACCTTC; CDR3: CSAPRREGYTF
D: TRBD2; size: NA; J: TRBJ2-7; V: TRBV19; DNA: TGTGCCAGTAGGTCTACTAGCGCCAGCTCCTACGAGCAGTACTTC; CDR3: CASRSTSASSYEQYF
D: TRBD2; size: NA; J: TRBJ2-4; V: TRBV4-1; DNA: TGCGCCAGCAGCCAAGGAGGTAGCGGGAGGGCCGGGGCCAAAAACATTCAGTACTTC; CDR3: CASSQGGSGRAGAKNIQYF
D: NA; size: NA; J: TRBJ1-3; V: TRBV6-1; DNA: TGTGCCAGCACCCCCGGAGGCACTGGAAACACCATATATTTT; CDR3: CASTPGGTGNTIYF
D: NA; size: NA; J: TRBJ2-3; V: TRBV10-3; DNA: TGTGCCATCAGTGAGTCGGTGGATACGCAGTATTTT; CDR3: CAISESVDTQYF
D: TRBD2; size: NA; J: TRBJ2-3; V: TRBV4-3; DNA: TGCGCCAGCAGCCAAGAATTGACTAGCGGGAGTACAGATACGCAGTATTTT; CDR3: CASSQELTSGSTDTQYF
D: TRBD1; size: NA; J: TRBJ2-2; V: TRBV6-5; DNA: TGTGCCAGCACCCCTGGGGACAGAACCGGGGAGCTGTTTTTT; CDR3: CASTPGDRTGELFF
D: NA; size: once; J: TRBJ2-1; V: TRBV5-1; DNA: TGCGCCAGCAGCCCGACCGAGTCCCCCTACAATGAGCAGTTCTTC; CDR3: CASSPTESPYNEQFF
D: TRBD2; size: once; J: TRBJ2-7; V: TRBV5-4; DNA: TGTGCCAGCAGCTTGTGGGCGGGAGAGGCCAACGAGCAGTACTTC; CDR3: CASSLWAGEANEQYF
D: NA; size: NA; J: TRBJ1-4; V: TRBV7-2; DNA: TGTGCCAGCAGCTTAAGGGCCACTAATGAAAAACTGTTTTTT; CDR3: CASSLRATNEKLFF
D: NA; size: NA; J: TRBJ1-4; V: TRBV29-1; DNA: TGCAGCGTCGAGGGGGCAACTAATGAAAAACTGTTTTTT; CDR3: CSVEGATNEKLFF
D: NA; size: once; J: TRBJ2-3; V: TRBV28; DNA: TGTGCCAGCAGTTCCGGCAGCACGGGCACAGATACGCAGTATTTT; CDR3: CASSSGSTGTDTQYF
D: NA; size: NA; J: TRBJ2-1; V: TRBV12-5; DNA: TGTGCTAGTGGTTTGGACTACTACAATGAGCAGTTCTTC; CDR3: CASGLDYYNEQFF
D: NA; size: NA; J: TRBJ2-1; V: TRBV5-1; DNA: TGCGCCAGCAGCTTCATCCCAGGAGCCTACAATGAGCAGTTCTTC; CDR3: CASSFIPGAYNEQFF